This TCR beta chain was observed in a study of CD8 T cells in ankylosing spondylitis. This clonotype was detected a few times. Antigen unknown. Each CDR3 protein is one row after TCRdb ran MiXCR on the 5' RACE reads. The sample shows more than 200,000 distinct CDR3 sequences, 20% to 30% of them seen only once. Whole-study findings and limits: Within matched ankylosing spondylitis synovial fluid, disease-linked clones were reportedly significantly enriched.

The CDR3 extends over 17 amino acids. Germline CDR1 reads DFQATT; CDR2 reads SNEGSKA (reference sequence). V trimming: 4 bases; J trimming: 0 bases; junction bases outside the gene matches: 10. The V and J genes are TRBV20-1 and TRBJ2-5; 11 bases are a match to TRBD1. Sequenced input: blood, either unsorted or a sorted T cell fraction (not recorded which). The clonotype comes from a male donor with ankylosing spondylitis or in good health (not recorded which). CDR3 sequence reads: CSAKGQGVGTNQETQYF. The CDR3 region has the DNA TGCAGTGCTAAGGGACAGGGGGTGGGGACCAACCAAGAGACCCAGTACTTC.